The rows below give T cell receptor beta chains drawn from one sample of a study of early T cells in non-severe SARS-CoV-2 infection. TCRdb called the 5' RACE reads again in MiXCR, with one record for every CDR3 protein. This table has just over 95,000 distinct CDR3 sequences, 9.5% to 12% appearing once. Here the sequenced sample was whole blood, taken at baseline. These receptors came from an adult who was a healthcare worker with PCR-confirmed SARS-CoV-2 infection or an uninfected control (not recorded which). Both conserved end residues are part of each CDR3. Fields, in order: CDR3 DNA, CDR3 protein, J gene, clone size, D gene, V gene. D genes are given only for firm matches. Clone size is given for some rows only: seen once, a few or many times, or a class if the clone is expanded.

TGTGCCAGCAGCTTTAAAATCACTGAAGCTTTCTTT | CASSFKITEAFF | TRBJ1-1 | many | NA | TRBV7-2
TGCAGTGCCACCGACTGGGGCAGAGACAACACTGAAGCTTTCTTT | CSATDWGRDNTEAFF | TRBJ1-1 | NA | NA | TRBV20-1
TGTGCCAGCAGCCCCTTCCGGACTAGCGGCTCCTACAATGAGCAGTTCTTC | CASSPFRTSGSYNEQFF | TRBJ2-1 | few | TRBD2 | TRBV9
TGTGCCAGCAGCTCTTGGATGGGACAAGAGAACACTGAAGCTTTCTTT | CASSSWMGQENTEAFF | TRBJ1-1 | many | NA | TRBV7-9
TGCAGCGTTGTACAGGTGCGGGAAGCTTTCTTT | CSVVQVREAFF | TRBJ1-1 | NA | NA | TRBV29-1
TGTGCCAGCAGCTTAGTTAGCGGGAGTGCTTATGAGCAGTTCTTC | CASSLVSGSAYEQFF | TRBJ2-1 | NA | TRBD2 | TRBV7-2
TGTGCCAGCAGTTACCGTGACCCCACCTACAATGAGCAGTTCTTC | CASSYRDPTYNEQFF | TRBJ2-1 | few | NA | TRBV6-2/TRBV6-3
TGCAGTGCTAGGGCAATAGGTGCTAGCGGCACAGATACGCAGTATTTT | CSARAIGASGTDTQYF | TRBJ2-3 | few | NA | TRBV20-1
TGTGCCAGTAGGGGACAGGGGGAATACAATGAGCAGTTCTTC | CASRGQGEYNEQFF | TRBJ2-1 | NA | TRBD1 | TRBV19
TGTGCCAGCAGCTTAACGCAGTACAATGAGCAGTTCTTC | CASSLTQYNEQFF | TRBJ2-1 | NA | NA | TRBV7-3
TGTGCCAGCAGCCTCTGGAGGCTAGCGGGTAGCACAGATACGCAGTATTTT | CASSLWRLAGSTDTQYF | TRBJ2-3 | many | TRBD2 | TRBV28
TGTGCCAGCAGCCTTCACGGGTCACCCCTCCACTTT | CASSLHGSPLHF | TRBJ1-6 | NA | NA | TRBV3-1
TGTGCCAGCAGCCCACGGGACACTGGGGAAAAACTGTTTTTT | CASSPRDTGEKLFF | TRBJ1-4 | NA | NA | TRBV7-6
TGTGCCAGCAGTTCGGGGGAGGAGACCCAGTACTTC | CASSSGEETQYF | TRBJ2-5 | many | NA | TRBV6-2/TRBV6-3
TGTGCCAGCAGCCCCACGGACAGAGGAGGCTCCTACGAGCAGTACTTC | CASSPTDRGGSYEQYF | TRBJ2-7 | NA | NA | TRBV7-9
TGCAGTGCTAGGGGACAGCTAGCCAAAAACATTCAGTACTTC | CSARGQLAKNIQYF | TRBJ2-4 | NA | TRBD1 | TRBV20-1
TGCAGTGCTAGTAAGGGGGCAGCTGAAGCTTTCTTT | CSASKGAAEAFF | TRBJ1-1 | NA | TRBD1 | TRBV20-1
TGTGCCAGCAGCTCCAGCGGGAGGGCGAACACCGGGGAGCTGTTTTTT | CASSSSGRANTGELFF | TRBJ2-2 | few | TRBD2 | TRBV7-6
TGTGCCAGCAGCGCGGACAGGGACGTTTGGGTGCCAGATACGCAGTATTTT | CASSADRDVWVPDTQYF | TRBJ2-3 | many | TRBD1 | TRBV9
TGCAGTGCTAGAGATGGGAGCGGGAGTACGGATACGCAGTATTTT | CSARDGSGSTDTQYF | TRBJ2-3 | NA | TRBD2 | TRBV20-1